The T cell receptor beta chain under discussion was sequenced for a study of blood T cell repertoires in COVID-19. The CDR3 runs 12 residues. CDR1 is SGHKS and CDR2 is YYEKEE in the germline V gene (reference sequence). J gave up 8 bases and V 6 bases, and 4 bases lay outside the gene matches. A Seattle source enrolled patients during active infection and followed them longitudinally. The assay was immunoSEQ multiplex PCR, and TCRdb's table has in-frame clones only and misses some. The sample has about 16,000 clones, less than 90% seen once. The chain couples TRBV5-5 to TRBJ1-4; 7 bases fit TRBD1. The TCR was taken from a woman over 75 with COVID-19, enrolled during active disease. Sequenced sample: peripheral blood. In nucleotides, the CDR3 is TGTGCCAGCAACAGGGGTGGGGAAAAACTGTTTTTT. Protein: CASNRGGEKLFF.